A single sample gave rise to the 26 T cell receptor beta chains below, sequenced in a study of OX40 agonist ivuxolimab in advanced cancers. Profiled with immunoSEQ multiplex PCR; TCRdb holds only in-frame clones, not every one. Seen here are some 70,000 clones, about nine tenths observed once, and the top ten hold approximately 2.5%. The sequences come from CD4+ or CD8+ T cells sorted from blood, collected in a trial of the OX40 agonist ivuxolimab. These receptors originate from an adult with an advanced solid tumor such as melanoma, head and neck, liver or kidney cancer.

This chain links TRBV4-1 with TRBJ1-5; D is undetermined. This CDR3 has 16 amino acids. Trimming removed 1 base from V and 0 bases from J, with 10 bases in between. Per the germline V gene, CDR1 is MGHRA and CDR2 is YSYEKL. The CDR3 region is CASSQVLVHSNQPQHF. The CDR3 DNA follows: TGCGCCAGCAGCCAAGTGCTTGTCCATAGCAATCAGCCCCAGCATTTT.

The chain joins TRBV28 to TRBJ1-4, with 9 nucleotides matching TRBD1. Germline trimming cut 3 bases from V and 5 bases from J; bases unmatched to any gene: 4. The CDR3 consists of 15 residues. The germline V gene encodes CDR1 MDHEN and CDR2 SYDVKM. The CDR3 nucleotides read TGTGCCAGCAGTTTCCCCGGGACAGGGAATGAAAAACTGTTTTTT. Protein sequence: CASSFPGTGNEKLFF.

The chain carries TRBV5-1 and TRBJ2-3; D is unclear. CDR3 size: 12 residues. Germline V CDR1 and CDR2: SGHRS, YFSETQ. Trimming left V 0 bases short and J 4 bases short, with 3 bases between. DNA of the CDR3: TGCGCCAGCAGCTTGGGCTCAGATACGCAGTATTTT. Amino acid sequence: CASSLGSDTQYF.

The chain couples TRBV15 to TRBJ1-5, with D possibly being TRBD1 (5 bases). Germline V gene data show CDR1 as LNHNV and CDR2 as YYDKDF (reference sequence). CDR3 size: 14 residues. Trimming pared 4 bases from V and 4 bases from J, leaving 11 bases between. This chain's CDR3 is CATSIRQKNQPQHF. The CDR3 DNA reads TGTGCCACCAGCATTCGACAGAAAAATCAGCCCCAGCATTTT. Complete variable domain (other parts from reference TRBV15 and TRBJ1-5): DAMVIQNPRYQVTQFGKPVTLSCSQTLNHNVMYWYQQKSSQAPKLLFHYYDKDFNNEADTPDNFQSRRPNTSFCFLDIRSPGLGDTAMYLCATSIRQKNQPQHFGDGTRLSIL.

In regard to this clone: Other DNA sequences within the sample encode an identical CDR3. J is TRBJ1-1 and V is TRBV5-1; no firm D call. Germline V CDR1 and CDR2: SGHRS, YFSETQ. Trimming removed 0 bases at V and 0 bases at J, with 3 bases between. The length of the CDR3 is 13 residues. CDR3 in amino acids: CASSLGVNTEAFF. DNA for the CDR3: TGCGCCAGCAGCTTGGGAGTGAACACTGAAGCTTTCTTT.

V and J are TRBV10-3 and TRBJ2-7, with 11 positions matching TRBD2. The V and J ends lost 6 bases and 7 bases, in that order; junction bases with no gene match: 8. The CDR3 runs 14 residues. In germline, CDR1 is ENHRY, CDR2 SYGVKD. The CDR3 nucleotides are TGTGCCATCAGCCAATCGACTAGCGGGGTTGAGCAGTACTTC. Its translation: CAISQSTSGVEQYF.

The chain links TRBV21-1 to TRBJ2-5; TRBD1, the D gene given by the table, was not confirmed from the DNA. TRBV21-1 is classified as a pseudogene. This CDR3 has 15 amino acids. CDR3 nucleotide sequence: TGTGCCAGCAGCAACCTTACAGGGTATAACGAGACCCAGTACTTC. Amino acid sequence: CASSNLTGYNETQYF.

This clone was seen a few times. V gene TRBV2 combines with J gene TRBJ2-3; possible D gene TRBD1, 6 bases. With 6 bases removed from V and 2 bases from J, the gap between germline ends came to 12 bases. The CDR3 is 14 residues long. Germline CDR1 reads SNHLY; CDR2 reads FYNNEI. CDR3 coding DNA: TGTGCCAGCAGGGACAGTAGAAACACAGATACGCAGTATTTT. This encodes CASRDSRNTDTQYF.

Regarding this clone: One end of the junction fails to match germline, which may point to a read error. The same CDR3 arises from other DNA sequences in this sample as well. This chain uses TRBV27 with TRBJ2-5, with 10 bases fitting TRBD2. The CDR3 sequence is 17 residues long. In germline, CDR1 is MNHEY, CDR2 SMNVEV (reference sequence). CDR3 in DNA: TGCGCCAGCAGTCCTCAATATAGCGGGGGGCCCGGGGAGACCCAGTACTTC. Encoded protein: CASSPQYSGGPGETQYF.

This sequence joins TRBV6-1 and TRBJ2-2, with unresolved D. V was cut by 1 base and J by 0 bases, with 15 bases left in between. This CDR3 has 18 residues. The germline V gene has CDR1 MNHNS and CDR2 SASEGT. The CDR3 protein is CASSEDPEALSNTGELFF. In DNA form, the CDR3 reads TGTGCCAGCAGTGAAGATCCCGAGGCCCTCTCGAACACCGGGGAGCTGTTTTTT.

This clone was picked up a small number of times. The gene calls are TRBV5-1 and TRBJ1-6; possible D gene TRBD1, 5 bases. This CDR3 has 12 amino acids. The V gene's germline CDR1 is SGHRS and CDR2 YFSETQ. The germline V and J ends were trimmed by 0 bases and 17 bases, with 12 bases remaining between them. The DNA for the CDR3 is TGCGCCAGCAGCTTGGAAAGGGGCCCGGTCCACTTT. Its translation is CASSLERGPVHF.

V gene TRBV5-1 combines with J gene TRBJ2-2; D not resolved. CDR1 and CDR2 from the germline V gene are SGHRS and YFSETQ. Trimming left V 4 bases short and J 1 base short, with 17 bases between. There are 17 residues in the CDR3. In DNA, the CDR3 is TGCGCCAGCAGCACATCCGGGTGGCCTCGGAACACCGGGGAGCTGTTTTTT. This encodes CASSTSGWPRNTGELFF.

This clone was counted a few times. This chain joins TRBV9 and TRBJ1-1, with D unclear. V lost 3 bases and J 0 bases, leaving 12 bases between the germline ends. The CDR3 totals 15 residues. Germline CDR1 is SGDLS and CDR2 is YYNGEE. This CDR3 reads CASSGTLTMNTEAFF. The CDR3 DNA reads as TGTGCCAGCAGCGGGACCCTAACTATGAACACTGAAGCTTTCTTT.

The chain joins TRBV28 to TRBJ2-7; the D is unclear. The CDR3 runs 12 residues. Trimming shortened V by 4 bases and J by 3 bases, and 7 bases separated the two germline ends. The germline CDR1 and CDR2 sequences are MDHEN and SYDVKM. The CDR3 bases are TGTGCCAGCAGTTCCGGCCGCTACGAGCAGTACTTC. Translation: CASSSGRYEQYF.

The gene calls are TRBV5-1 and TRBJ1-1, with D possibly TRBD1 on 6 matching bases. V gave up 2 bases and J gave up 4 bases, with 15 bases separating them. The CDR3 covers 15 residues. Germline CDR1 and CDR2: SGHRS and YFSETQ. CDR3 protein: CASSFVGGQGTEAFF. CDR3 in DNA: TGCGCCAGCAGCTTCGTGGGGGGCCAAGGCACTGAAGCTTTCTTT.

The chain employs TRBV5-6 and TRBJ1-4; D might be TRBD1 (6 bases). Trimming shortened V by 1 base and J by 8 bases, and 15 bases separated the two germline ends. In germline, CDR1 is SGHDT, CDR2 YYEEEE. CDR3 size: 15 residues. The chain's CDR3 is CASSLKKFTGEKLFF. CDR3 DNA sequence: TGTGCCAGCAGCTTGAAGAAGTTCACAGGGGAAAAACTGTTTTTT.

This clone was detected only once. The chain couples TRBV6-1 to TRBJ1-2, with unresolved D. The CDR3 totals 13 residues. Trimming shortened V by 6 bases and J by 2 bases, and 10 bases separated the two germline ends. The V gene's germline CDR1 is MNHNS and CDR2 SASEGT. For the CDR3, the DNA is TGTGCCAGCAGCTTCGGCGAGAACTATGGCTACACCTTC. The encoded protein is CASSFGENYGYTF.

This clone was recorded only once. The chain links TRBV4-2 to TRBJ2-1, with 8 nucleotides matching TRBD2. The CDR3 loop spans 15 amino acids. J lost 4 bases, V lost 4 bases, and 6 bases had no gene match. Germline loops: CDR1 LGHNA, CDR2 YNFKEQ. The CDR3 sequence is CASSPPSGGYNEQFF. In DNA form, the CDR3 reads TGTGCCAGCAGCCCCCCCAGCGGGGGTTACAATGAGCAGTTCTTC.

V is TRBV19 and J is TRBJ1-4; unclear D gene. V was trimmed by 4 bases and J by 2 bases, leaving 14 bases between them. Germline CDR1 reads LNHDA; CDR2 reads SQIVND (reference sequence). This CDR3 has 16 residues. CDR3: CASSSRPGSTNEKLFF. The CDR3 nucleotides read TGTGCCAGTAGTAGCCGGCCAGGCTCTACTAATGAAAAACTGTTTTTT.

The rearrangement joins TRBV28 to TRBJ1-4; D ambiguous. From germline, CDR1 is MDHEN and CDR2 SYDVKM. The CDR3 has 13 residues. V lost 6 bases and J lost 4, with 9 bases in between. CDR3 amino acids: CASSPGGNEKLFF. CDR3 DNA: TGTGCCAGCAGCCCCGGCGGTAATGAAAAACTGTTTTTT.

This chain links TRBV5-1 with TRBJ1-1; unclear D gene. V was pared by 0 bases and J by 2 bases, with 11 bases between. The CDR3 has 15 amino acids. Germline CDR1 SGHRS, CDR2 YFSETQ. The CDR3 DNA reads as TGCGCCAGCAGCTTGGAAGTGGGAGGAAACACTGAAGCTTTCTTT. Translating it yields CASSLEVGGNTEAFF.

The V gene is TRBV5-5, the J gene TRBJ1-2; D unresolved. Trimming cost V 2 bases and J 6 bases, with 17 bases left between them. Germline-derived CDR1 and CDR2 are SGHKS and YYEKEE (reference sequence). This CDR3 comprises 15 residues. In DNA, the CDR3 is TGTGCCAGCAGCTTCACAGCAAACTATGGTAATGGCTACACCTTC. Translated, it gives CASSFTANYGNGYTF.

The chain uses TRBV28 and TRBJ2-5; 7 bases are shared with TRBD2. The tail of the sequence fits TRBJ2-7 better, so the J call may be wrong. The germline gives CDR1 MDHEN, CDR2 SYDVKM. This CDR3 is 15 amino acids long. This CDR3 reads CASIIGGGGGDEQYF. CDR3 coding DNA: TGTGCCAGCATCATAGGCGGCGGGGGAGGCGACGAGCAGTACTTC.

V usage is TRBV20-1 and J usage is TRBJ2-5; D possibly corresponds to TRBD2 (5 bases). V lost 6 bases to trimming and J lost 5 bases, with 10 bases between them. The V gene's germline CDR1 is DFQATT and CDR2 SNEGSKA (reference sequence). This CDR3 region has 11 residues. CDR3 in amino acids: CSAIGGETQYF. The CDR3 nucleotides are TGCAGTGCGATCGGCGGGGAGACCCAGTACTTC.

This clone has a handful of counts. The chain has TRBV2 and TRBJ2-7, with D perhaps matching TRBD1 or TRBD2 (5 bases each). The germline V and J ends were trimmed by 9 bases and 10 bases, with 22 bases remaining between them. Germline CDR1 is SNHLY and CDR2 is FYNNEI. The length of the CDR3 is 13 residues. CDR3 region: CASNRDGTLGQYF. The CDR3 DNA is TGTGCCAGTAACCGGGACGGTACCCTCGGTCAGTACTTC.

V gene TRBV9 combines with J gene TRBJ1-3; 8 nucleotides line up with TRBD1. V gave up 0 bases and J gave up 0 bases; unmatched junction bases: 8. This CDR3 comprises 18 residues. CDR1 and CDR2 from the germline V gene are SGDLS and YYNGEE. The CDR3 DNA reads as TGTGCCAGCAGCGTAGATCGGGGAACAGGGGGCTCTGGAAACACCATATATTTT. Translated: CASSVDRGTGGSGNTIYF.